The present entry profiles one T cell receptor (beta chain) with its context. What it binds is unknown. Profiled with immunoSEQ multiplex PCR; TCRdb holds only in-frame clones, not every one. The repertoire holds approximately 100,000 clones, approximately 90% seen once, with about 18% in the top ten. The record originates from a study of identifying expanded T cells in peripheral blood. Study-wide points: Over around two and four weeks, about 15 and 19 clones changed, versus roughly 1.1 between replicates.

Collection occurred without any documented infections or immune events in donors. CDR3 length equals 14 residues. The germline V gene has CDR1 SEHNR and CDR2 FQNEAQ (reference sequence). After removal of 3 bases from V and 4 bases from J, the junction contained 2 bases not matched to a gene. This receptor was obtained from a person aged 18 to 75 in good health. Sequenced input: blood. This chain joins TRBV7-9 and TRBJ2-7; 11 nucleotides line up with TRBD1. The CDR3 protein is CASSFWDRGYEQYF. Written as DNA, the CDR3 is TGTGCCAGCAGCTTCTGGGACAGGGGGTACGAGCAGTACTTC.